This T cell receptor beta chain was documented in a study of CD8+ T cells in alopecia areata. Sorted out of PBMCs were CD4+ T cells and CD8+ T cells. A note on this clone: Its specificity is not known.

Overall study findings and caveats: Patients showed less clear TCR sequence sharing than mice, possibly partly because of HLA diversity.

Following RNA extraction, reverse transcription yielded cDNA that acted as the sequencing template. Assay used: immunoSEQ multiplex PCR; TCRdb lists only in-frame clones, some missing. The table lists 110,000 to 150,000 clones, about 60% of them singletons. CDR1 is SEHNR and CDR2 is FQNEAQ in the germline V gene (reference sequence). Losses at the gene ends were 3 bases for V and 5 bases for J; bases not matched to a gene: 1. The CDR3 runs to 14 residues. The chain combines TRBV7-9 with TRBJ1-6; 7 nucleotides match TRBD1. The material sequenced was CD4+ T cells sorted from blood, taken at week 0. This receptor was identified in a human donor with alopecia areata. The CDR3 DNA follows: TGTGCCAGCAGCTTCGGGACAGATAATTCACCCCTCCACTTT. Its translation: CASSFGTDNSPLHF.